The 32 T cell receptor beta chains below all came from one sample that was sequenced in a study of blood T cell repertoires in COVID-19 (TCRdb year 2020). The method behind the library was the immunoSEQ multiplex PCR assay. TCRdb took over this immuneACCESS table, retaining in-frame rearrangements with V and J assigned. Such tables are incomplete; in checked studies, under half of the missing clones stem from an unresolved V gene, and the remainder is unexplained. In this sample the table shows 110,000 to 150,000 clones, 80% to 90% of which occur a single time. Together, the top ten hold around 2.9% of the sample. Sequenced input: peripheral blood. The receptor source for this set is a man between 60 and 75 years old with active or convalescent COVID-19.

V is TRBV5-8 and J is TRBJ2-3, with D possibly matching TRBD1 (6 bases). The germline V gene has CDR1 SGHTS and CDR2 YDEGEE. V lost 9 bases and J lost 6, with 23 bases in between. The CDR3 consists of 15 residues. CDR3 coding DNA: TGTGCCACTGCGGCAGGGGCCAGCTTCGCTGATACGCAGTATTTT. Translating it yields CATAAGASFADTQYF.

The V call is TRBV6-2 or TRBV6-3, the J call TRBJ2-1; 11 bases are a match to TRBD2. The CDR3 covers 16 residues. Germline lookup yields CDR1 MNHEY and CDR2 SVGEGT. The V segment lost 2 bases and the J segment 0 bases; nucleotides outside the gene matches: 0. The CDR3 here is CASSYGTSGSYNEQFF. DNA of the CDR3: TGTGCCAGCAGTTACGGGACTAGCGGCTCCTACAATGAGCAGTTCTTC.

The chain is built from TRBV3-1 (or the pseudogene TRBV3-2) and TRBJ2-5; D uncertain. Looked up from germline, CDR1 is LGHDT and CDR2 is YNNKEL (reference sequence). V was clipped by 2 bases and J by 2 bases, with 15 bases between them. The CDR3 consists of 16 residues. CDR3 coding DNA: TGTGCCAGCAGCCAAAGCTCTTCGCGGAGACAAGAGACCCAGTACTTC. Protein sequence: CASSQSSSRRQETQYF.

J is TRBJ2-2 and V is TRBV24-1; the match to TRBD2 covers 12 bases. Per the germline V gene, CDR1 is KGHDR and CDR2 is SFDVKD. The ends lost 4 bases at V and 6 bases at J; junction bases unmatched: 5. This CDR3 contains 16 residues. The DNA for the CDR3 is TGTGCCACCAGTGACGCTAGCGGGAGGGTATCCGGGGAGCTGTTTTTT. Its translation: CATSDASGRVSGELFF.

This clone has just one count. The chain is built from TRBV29-1 and TRBJ2-3; possible D gene TRBD2, 7 bases. V gave up 6 bases and J gave up 3 bases, with 25 bases separating them. The CDR3 is 17 residues long. CDR1 and CDR2 from the germline V gene are SQVTM and ANQGSEA. The CDR3 bases are TGCAGCGTGGGGGGGGGCAGCTCCCGAAAGAAAACAGATACGCAGTATTTT. Amino acids: CSVGGGSSRKKTDTQYF.

The chain is built from TRBV3-1 (or the pseudogene TRBV3-2) and TRBJ2-3, with 9 bases identical to TRBD2. This CDR3 has 16 amino acids. From germline, CDR1 is LGHDT and CDR2 YNNKEL (reference sequence). V shed 5 bases, J shed 6 bases, and the junction held 12 bases outside the gene matches. CDR3 region: CASSYASGGRGDTQYF. CDR3 sequence (DNA): TGTGCCAGCAGCTATGCCAGCGGGGGGCGGGGGGATACGCAGTATTTT.

The chain has TRBV6-5 and TRBJ2-3, with a possible D match to TRBD2 (6 bases). V lost 6 bases to trimming and J lost 1 base, with 14 bases between them. CDR3 length: 15 residues. Germline assignment: CDR1 MNHEY and CDR2 SVGAGI. This CDR3 is CASREGALGTDTQYF. In DNA, the CDR3 is TGTGCCAGCAGGGAGGGCGCCCTCGGCACAGATACGCAGTATTTT.

On this clone: Other DNA variants within this sample encode the same CDR3. The chain joins TRBV19 to TRBJ2-3; 12 bases fit TRBD2. Trimming removed 4 bases from V and 1 base from J; junction bases left unmatched: 6. Germline-derived CDR1 and CDR2 are LNHDA and SQIVND (reference sequence). CDR3 length: 17 amino acids. The CDR3 DNA reads TGTGCCAGTAGTAGGGCTAGCGGGGGGGCTGGCACAGATACGCAGTATTTT. Its protein is CASSRASGGAGTDTQYF.

V and J are TRBV2 and TRBJ2-2; no clear D gene. Per germline, CDR1 SNHLY and CDR2 FYNNEI. Trimming cost V 4 bases and J 1 base, with 7 bases left between them. The CDR3 runs 14 residues. The CDR3 region is CASSGVVNTGELFF. DNA of the CDR3: TGTGCCAGCAGTGGAGTTGTGAACACCGGGGAGCTGTTTTTT.

In this sample, this clone is medium-sized (0.01 to 0.1%). This sequence joins TRBV11-2 and TRBJ2-7, with D unresolved. The length of the CDR3 is 15 residues. V was clipped by 2 bases and J by 3 bases, with 14 bases between them. Germline assignment: CDR1 SGHAT and CDR2 FQNNGV. The CDR3 DNA follows: TGTGCCAGCAGCTTACTGCCGTCAGGATACTACGAGCAGTACTTC. This encodes CASSLLPSGYYEQYF.

The rearrangement joins TRBV3-1 (or the pseudogene TRBV3-2) to TRBJ2-7; D gene ambiguous. Germline loops: CDR1 LGHDT, CDR2 YNNKEL (reference sequence). V was shortened by 4 bases and J by 3 bases, with 10 bases between the two germline ends. The CDR3 sequence is 13 residues long. CDR3 in DNA: TGTGCCAGCAGCCTGGGCATCCTCTACGAGCAGTACTTC. Encoded protein: CASSLGILYEQYF.

This CDR3 reads CATSEGGQGAYEELFF. The CDR3 nucleotides read TGTGCCACCAGTGAAGGGGGACAGGGGGCTTACGAGGAACTGTTTTTT. V and J are TRBV24-1 and TRBJ1-4; 12 bases are a match to TRBD1. CDR3 size: 16 residues. Germline loops: CDR1 KGHDR, CDR2 SFDVKD. Germline trimming cut 4 bases from V and 12 bases from J; bases unmatched to any gene: 11.

This clone has just one count. The chain combines TRBV6-5 with TRBJ2-5; tentatively, D is TRBD1 (6 bases). There are 14 residues in the CDR3. V was clipped by 5 bases and J by 5 bases, with 15 bases between them. Germline-derived CDR1 and CDR2 are MNHEY and SVGAGI. CDR3: CASSRQEGVETQYF. CDR3 sequence (DNA): TGTGCCAGCAGTAGACAGGAAGGGGTGGAGACCCAGTACTTC.

This clone was seen only once. This chain connects TRBV28 to TRBJ1-2; 9 bases agree with TRBD1. Trimming cost V 9 bases and J 5 bases; bases outside gene matches: 10. This CDR3 comprises 14 residues. Germline lookup yields CDR1 MDHEN and CDR2 SYDVKM. The CDR3 DNA sequence: TGTGCCAGTGCGAGGGACAGGGTTCATTATGGCTACACCTTC. Protein sequence: CASARDRVHYGYTF.

V usage is TRBV4-2 and J usage is TRBJ2-1; 8 bases are shared with TRBD2. The CDR3 loop spans 17 amino acids. The V and J ends lost 3 bases and 6 bases, in that order; junction bases with no gene match: 13. CDR1 and CDR2 from the germline V gene are LGHNA and YNFKEQ. CDR3 coding DNA: TGTGCCAGCAGCCATGCCCGAGTGGCGGGGGGCCGCAATGAGCAGTTCTTC. The encoded protein is CASSHARVAGGRNEQFF.

The rearrangement uses TRBV15 and TRBJ1-3; D ambiguous. Per germline, CDR1 LNHNV and CDR2 YYDKDF (reference sequence). V lost 7 bases, J lost 4 bases, and 20 bases lay in between. The CDR3 has 16 amino acids. Here the CDR3 reads CATTPTPGNSGNTIYF. Written as DNA, the CDR3 is TGTGCCACCACCCCAACCCCCGGGAATTCAGGAAACACCATATATTTT.

This chain links TRBV7-2 with TRBJ1-4, with D perhaps matching TRBD1 (5 bases). Germline-derived CDR1 and CDR2 are SGHTA and FQGNSA. V lost 1 base to trimming and J lost 0 bases, with 18 bases between them. This CDR3 has 19 residues. CDR3 DNA: TGTGCCAGCAGCTTAGTATCGGCAGGGTGGGGGGCAACTAATGAAAAACTGTTTTTT. This encodes CASSLVSAGWGATNEKLFF.

This clone was detected a few times. CDR3 nucleotide sequence: TGCGCCAGCAGCGCTTCGGGACAGTCGAACACTGAAGCTTTCTTT. It specifies CASSASGQSNTEAFF. The J gene is TRBJ1-1, the V gene TRBV5-1, with TRBD1 matching over 7 bases. This CDR3 region has 15 residues. Trimming at V came to 4 bases and at J to 1 base, leaving 7 bases not matched to a gene. Germline CDR1 and CDR2: SGHRS and YFSETQ.

The table lists this clone with a count of one. The genes are TRBV5-1 and TRBJ2-2, with 7 bases matching TRBD2. There are 15 residues in the CDR3. Germline-derived CDR1 and CDR2 are SGHRS and YFSETQ. Losses at the gene ends were 4 bases for V and 5 bases for J; bases not matched to a gene: 8. The CDR3 loop reads CASSISGAGTGELFF. The CDR3 DNA reads TGCGCCAGCAGCATAAGCGGGGCAGGGACCGGGGAGCTGTTTTTT.

The chain couples TRBV3-1 (or the pseudogene TRBV3-2) to TRBJ2-7; 8 nucleotides match TRBD1. This CDR3 has 15 amino acids. The germline V gene encodes CDR1 LGHDT and CDR2 YNNKEL (reference sequence). Trimming at V came to 4 bases and at J to 4 bases, leaving 9 bases not matched to a gene. The CDR3 DNA sequence: TGTGCCAGCAGCCCTCGGGGGACAGGATCTTACGAGCAGTACTTC. Its translation is CASSPRGTGSYEQYF.

The chain joins TRBV7-2 to TRBJ2-4, with TRBD2 matching 10 bases. After removal of 1 base from V and 0 bases from J, the junction contained 9 bases not matched to a gene. CDR3 length equals 19 residues. The germline V gene encodes CDR1 SGHTA and CDR2 FQGNSA. CDR3 region: CASSLEWPSGSVAKNIQYF. For the CDR3, the DNA is TGTGCCAGCAGCTTAGAGTGGCCTAGCGGGAGTGTAGCCAAAAACATTCAGTACTTC.

The chain combines TRBV28 with TRBJ1-1; no clear D gene. Germline V gives CDR1 MDHEN, CDR2 SYDVKM. Trimming pared 1 base from V and 4 bases from J, leaving 7 bases between. The CDR3 contains 13 residues. CDR3 amino acids: CASSLSYSTEAFF. The CDR3 DNA reads TGTGCCAGCAGTTTATCCTACAGCACTGAAGCTTTCTTT. The full variable domain, with the rest looked up from reference TRBV28 and TRBJ1-1, is DVKVTQSSRYLVKRTGEKVFLECVQDMDHENMFWYRQDPGLGLRLIYFSYDVKMKEKGDIPEGYSVSREKKERFSLILESASTNQTSMYLCASSLSYSTEAFFGQGTRLTVV.

This clone appeared once. The V gene is TRBV23-1, the J gene TRBJ1-2; D remains unclear. TRBV23-1 is filed as an ORF, its function uncertain. The germline V and J ends were trimmed by 8 bases and 7 bases, with 14 bases remaining between them. This CDR3 has 12 amino acids. CDR3 amino acids: CASRRRRAGYTF. CDR3 bases: TGCGCCAGCCGTCGAAGGAGGGCTGGCTACACCTTC.

The chain couples TRBV10-1 to TRBJ1-1; D perhaps matches TRBD1 (5 bases). The CDR3 extends over 12 amino acids. Germline CDR1 reads WNHNN; CDR2 reads SYGVQD (reference sequence). The V end lost 4 bases, the J end lost 8 bases, and 11 bases lay between the germline ends. The CDR3 DNA reads TGCGCCAGCAGTGTGCAGGGTGGGGAAGCTTTCTTT. As protein: CASSVQGGEAFF.

V and J are TRBV15 and TRBJ1-5; 7 bases are shared with TRBD1. V lost 3 bases and J lost 3; bases outside the gene matches: 2. CDR1 and CDR2 from the germline V gene are LNHNV and YYDKDF (reference sequence). The CDR3 has 14 amino acids. Here the CDR3 reads CATSRGQNNQPQHF. The CDR3 region has the DNA TGTGCCACCAGCAGGGGACAGAACAATCAGCCCCAGCATTTT.

V is TRBV28 and J is TRBJ1-5, with TRBD1 matching over 7 bases. This CDR3 contains 14 residues. Looked up from germline, CDR1 is MDHEN and CDR2 is SYDVKM. Trimming removed 3 bases from V and 2 bases from J; junction bases left unmatched: 1. The CDR3 bases are TGTGCCAGCAGTTTTGGGACAGGCAATCAGCCCCAGCATTTT. Its protein product is CASSFGTGNQPQHF.

V gene TRBV7-2 combines with J gene TRBJ2-5; 12 bases are shared with TRBD2. The CDR3 loop spans 16 amino acids. V lost 4 bases and J lost 4; bases outside the gene matches: 7. Germline V lookup: CDR1 SGHTA, CDR2 FQGNSA. As DNA, the CDR3 is TGTGCCAGCAGCTCTGTGACTAGCGGGAGAGGAGAGACCCAGTACTTC. Protein product: CASSSVTSGRGETQYF. The complete variable domain, with remaining parts taken from reference TRBV7-2 and TRBJ2-5, reads GAGVSQSPSNKVTEKGKDVELRCDPISGHTALYWYRQSLGQGLEFLIYFQGNSAPDKSGLPSDRFSAERTGGSVSTLTIQRTQQEDSAVYLCASSSVTSGRGETQYFGPGTRLLVL.

The chain has TRBV5-6 and TRBJ1-5; 8 bases are shared with TRBD1. This CDR3 region has 17 residues. With 4 bases clipped from V and 8 bases from J, the junction kept 17 bases outside the gene matches. Looked up from germline, CDR1 is SGHDT and CDR2 is YYEEEE. The CDR3 protein is CASSAFRGTGAGEPQHF. The CDR3 nucleotides are TGTGCCAGCAGCGCCTTCCGCGGGACAGGCGCCGGGGAGCCCCAGCATTTT.

V usage is TRBV9 and J usage is TRBJ2-2, with TRBD2 identical over 7 bases. Per the germline V gene, CDR1 is SGDLS and CDR2 is YYNGEE. The CDR3 length is 15 residues. The V and J ends lost 0 bases and 4 bases, in that order; junction bases with no gene match: 3. The CDR3 DNA follows: TGTGCCAGCAGCGTAGGGACTAGTAGCACCGGGGAGCTGTTTTTT. Its protein product is CASSVGTSSTGELFF. Based on the CDR3 plus reference TRBV9 and TRBJ2-2, the full variable domain is DSGVTQTPKHLITATGQRVTLRCSPRSGDLSVYWYQQSLDQGLQFLIQYYNGEERAKGNILERFSAQQFPDLHSELNLSSLELGDSALYFCASSVGTSSTGELFFGEGSRLTVL.

CDR3 protein: CASTRADTQYF. In DNA form, the CDR3 reads TGTGCCAGTACCCGGGCAGATACGCAGTATTTT. This chain uses TRBV19 with TRBJ2-3; D remains unclear. The V end lost 7 bases, the J end lost 4 bases, and 6 bases lay between the germline ends. The CDR3 extends over 11 amino acids. Germline assignment: CDR1 LNHDA and CDR2 SQIVND (reference sequence). Full variable domain (remainder filled in from reference TRBV19 and TRBJ2-3): DGGITQSPKYLFRKEGQNVTLSCEQNLNHDAMYWYRQDPGQGLRLIYYSQIVNDFQKGDIAEGYSVSREKKESFPLTVTSAQKNPTAFYLCASTRADTQYFGPGTRLTVL.

The rearrangement joins TRBV9 to TRBJ2-5, with 13 bases lining up with TRBD2. V trimming: 4 bases; J trimming: 5 bases; junction bases outside the gene matches: 14. Per the germline V gene, CDR1 is SGDLS and CDR2 is YYNGEE. The CDR3 covers 18 residues. The DNA for the CDR3 is TGTGCCAGCAGCTCGGGGACTAGCGGGGCCCCAGGCGATGAGACCCAGTACTTC. Translated, it gives CASSSGTSGAPGDETQYF. The full variable domain, with the rest looked up from reference TRBV9 and TRBJ2-5, is DSGVTQTPKHLITATGQRVTLRCSPRSGDLSVYWYQQSLDQGLQFLIQYYNGEERAKGNILERFSAQQFPDLHSELNLSSLELGDSALYFCASSSGTSGAPGDETQYFGPGTRLLVL.

The chain has TRBV15 and TRBJ1-1, with D hard to call. The CDR3 covers 14 residues. The germline V gene encodes CDR1 LNHNV and CDR2 YYDKDF (reference sequence). Between the trimmed V and J ends, which lost 1 base and 2 bases, there was a span of 8 bases. CDR3 amino acids: CATSRGQVNTEAFF. The DNA for the CDR3 is TGTGCCACCAGCAGAGGGCAGGTCAACACTGAAGCTTTCTTT.